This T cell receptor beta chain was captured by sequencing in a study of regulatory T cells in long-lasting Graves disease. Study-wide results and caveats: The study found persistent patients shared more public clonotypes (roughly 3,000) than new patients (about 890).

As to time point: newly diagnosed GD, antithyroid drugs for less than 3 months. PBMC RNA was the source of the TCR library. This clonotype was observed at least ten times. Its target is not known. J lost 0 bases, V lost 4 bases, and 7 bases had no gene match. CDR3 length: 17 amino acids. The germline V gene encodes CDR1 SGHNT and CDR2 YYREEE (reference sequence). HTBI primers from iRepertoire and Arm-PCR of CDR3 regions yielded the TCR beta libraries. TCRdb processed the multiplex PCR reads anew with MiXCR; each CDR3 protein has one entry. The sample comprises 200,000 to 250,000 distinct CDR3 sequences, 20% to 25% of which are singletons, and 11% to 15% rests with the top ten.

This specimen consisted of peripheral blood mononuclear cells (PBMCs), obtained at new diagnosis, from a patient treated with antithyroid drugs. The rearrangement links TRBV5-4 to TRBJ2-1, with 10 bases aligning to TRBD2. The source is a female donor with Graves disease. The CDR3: CASSPTSGSSSYNEQFF. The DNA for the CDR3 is TGTGCCAGCAGCCCGACTAGCGGGTCGAGCTCCTACAATGAGCAGTTCTTC.